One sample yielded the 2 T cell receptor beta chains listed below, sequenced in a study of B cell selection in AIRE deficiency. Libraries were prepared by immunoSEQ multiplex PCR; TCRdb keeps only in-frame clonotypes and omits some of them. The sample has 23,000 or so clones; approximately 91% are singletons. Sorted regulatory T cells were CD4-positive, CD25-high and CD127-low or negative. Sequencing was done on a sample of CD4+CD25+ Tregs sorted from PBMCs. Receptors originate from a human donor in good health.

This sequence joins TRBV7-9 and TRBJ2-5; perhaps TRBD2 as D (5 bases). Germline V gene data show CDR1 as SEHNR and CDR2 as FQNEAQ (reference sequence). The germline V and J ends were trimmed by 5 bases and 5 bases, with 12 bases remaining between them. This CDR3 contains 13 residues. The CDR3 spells CASSTLAFETQYF. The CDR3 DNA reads TGTGCCAGCAGCACGCTAGCCTTCGAGACCCAGTACTTC.

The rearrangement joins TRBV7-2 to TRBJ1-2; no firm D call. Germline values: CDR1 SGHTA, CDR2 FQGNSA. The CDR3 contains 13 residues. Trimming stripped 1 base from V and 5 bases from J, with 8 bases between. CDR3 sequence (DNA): TGTGCCAGCAGCTTAGGGGTCCCTTATGGCTACACCTTC. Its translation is CASSLGVPYGYTF.